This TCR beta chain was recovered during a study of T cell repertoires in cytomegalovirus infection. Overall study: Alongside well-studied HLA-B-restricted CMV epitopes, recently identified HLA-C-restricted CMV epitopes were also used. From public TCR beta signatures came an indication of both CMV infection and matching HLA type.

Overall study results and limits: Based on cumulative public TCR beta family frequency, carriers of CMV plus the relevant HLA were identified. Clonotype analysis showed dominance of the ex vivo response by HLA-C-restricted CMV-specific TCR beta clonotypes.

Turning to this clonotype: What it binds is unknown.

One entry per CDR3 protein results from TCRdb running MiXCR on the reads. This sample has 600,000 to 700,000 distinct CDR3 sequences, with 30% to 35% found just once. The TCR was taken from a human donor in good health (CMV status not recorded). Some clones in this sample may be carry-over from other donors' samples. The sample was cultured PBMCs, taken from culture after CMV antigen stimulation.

This chain's CDR3 is CASQQGDPYNEQFF. In nucleotides, the CDR3 is TGTGCCAGCCAACAGGGGGATCCCTACAATGAGCAGTTCTTC. The chain combines TRBV19 with TRBJ2-1; 8 bases align to TRBD1. Germline V gene data show CDR1 as LNHDA and CDR2 as SQIVND (reference sequence). With V trimmed by 9 bases and J by 2 bases, 6 bases remained unmatched. The CDR3 covers 14 residues.